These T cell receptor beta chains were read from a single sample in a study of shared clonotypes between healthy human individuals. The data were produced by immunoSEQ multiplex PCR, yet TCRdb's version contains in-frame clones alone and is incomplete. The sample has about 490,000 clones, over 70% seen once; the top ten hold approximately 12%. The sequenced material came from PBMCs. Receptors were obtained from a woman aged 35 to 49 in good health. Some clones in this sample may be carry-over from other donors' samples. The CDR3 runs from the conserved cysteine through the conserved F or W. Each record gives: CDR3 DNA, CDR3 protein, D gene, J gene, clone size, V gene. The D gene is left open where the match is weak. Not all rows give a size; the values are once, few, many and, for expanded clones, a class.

CDR3 DNA: TGTGCCAGCAGCTTGGTAGGGGTAGACGCTTATGGCTACACCTTC
CDR3 protein: CASSLVGVDAYGYTF
D gene: .
J gene: TRBJ1-2
clone size: once
V gene: TRBV5-6

CDR3 DNA: TGTGCCAGCAGCCAGAGTAGCAATCAGCCCCAGCATTTT
CDR3 protein: CASSQSSNQPQHF
D gene: .
J gene: TRBJ1-5
clone size: once
V gene: TRBV7-2

CDR3 DNA: TGTGCCAGCAACTGGTGGGGGTCTGGGGCCAACGTCCTGACTTTC
CDR3 protein: CASNWWGSGANVLTF
D gene: .
J gene: TRBJ2-6
clone size: .
V gene: TRBV5-6

CDR3 DNA: TGTGCCACCTCAGGGGGGACCGGGGAGCTGTTTTTT
CDR3 protein: CATSGGTGELFF
D gene: .
J gene: TRBJ2-2
clone size: .
V gene: TRBV2

CDR3 DNA: TGCGCCAGCAGCCAAGTGGGCAGTCACCCCACTGAAGCTTTCTTT
CDR3 protein: CASSQVGSHPTEAFF
D gene: .
J gene: TRBJ1-1
clone size: .
V gene: TRBV5-4

CDR3 DNA: TGTGCCAGTAGTATGGCGGCAGTAGGGTTTCAGCCCCAGCATTTT
CDR3 protein: CASSMAAVGFQPQHF
D gene: .
J gene: TRBJ1-5
clone size: .
V gene: TRBV19

CDR3 DNA: TGCGCCAGCAGCCCTGGGACAGTCCAAGAGACCCAGTACTTC
CDR3 protein: CASSPGTVQETQYF
D gene: TRBD1
J gene: TRBJ2-5
clone size: .
V gene: TRBV5-1

CDR3 DNA: TGCAGCGTTGTAATAGCGGGAGGGCCGGGATCAGATACGCAGTATTTT
CDR3 protein: CSVVIAGGPGSDTQYF
D gene: TRBD2
J gene: TRBJ2-3
clone size: .
V gene: TRBV29-1

CDR3 DNA: TGTGCCAGCGCACTGGGACAGGGGGCCCCCTACGAGCAGTACTTC
CDR3 protein: CASALGQGAPYEQYF
D gene: TRBD1
J gene: TRBJ2-7
clone size: few
V gene: TRBV18

CDR3 DNA: TGTGCCAGCAGTTTTCCCCTCGGAAAGGGGGTAGCTAACTATGGCTACACCTTC
CDR3 protein: CASSFPLGKGVANYGYTF
D gene: .
J gene: TRBJ1-2
clone size: .
V gene: TRBV28

CDR3 DNA: TGTGCTAGTGGTTTTTACAATGAGCAGTTCTTC
CDR3 protein: CASGFYNEQFF
D gene: .
J gene: TRBJ2-1
clone size: many
V gene: TRBV12-5

CDR3 DNA: TGCGCCAGCAGCCAAGGCGGGCAAGATACGCAGTATTTT
CDR3 protein: CASSQGGQDTQYF
D gene: .
J gene: TRBJ2-3
clone size: .
V gene: TRBV4-1

CDR3 DNA: TGTGCCAGTAGTATGATTGGGACTGCCCCGGAGGAAAAACTGTTTTTT
CDR3 protein: CASSMIGTAPEEKLFF
D gene: .
J gene: TRBJ1-4
clone size: .
V gene: TRBV19

CDR3 DNA: TGTGCCAGCAGCTTAGCCTCGACAGGCACCTACGAGCAGTACTTC
CDR3 protein: CASSLASTGTYEQYF
D gene: .
J gene: TRBJ2-7
clone size: .
V gene: TRBV11-3

CDR3 DNA: TGTGCCAGCAGCATAAACGGGCGAGAGACCCAGTACTTC
CDR3 protein: CASSINGRETQYF
D gene: .
J gene: TRBJ2-5
clone size: .
V gene: TRBV7-9

CDR3 DNA: TGCGCCAGCAGCACCGACACCAGGGGGAAAGAGACCCAGTACTTC
CDR3 protein: CASSTDTRGKETQYF
D gene: TRBD1
J gene: TRBJ2-5
clone size: .
V gene: TRBV5-1

CDR3 DNA: TGTGCCAGCAGCTTAGACAGGGGGCGCTACGATGGCTACACCTTC
CDR3 protein: CASSLDRGRYDGYTF
D gene: TRBD1
J gene: TRBJ1-2
clone size: .
V gene: TRBV7-2

CDR3 DNA: TGTGCCAGCAGCAAAGCCCGGACTAGCGGGAGCTCCTACGAGCAGTACTTC
CDR3 protein: CASSKARTSGSSYEQYF
D gene: .
J gene: TRBJ2-7
clone size: .
V gene: TRBV21-1

CDR3 DNA: TGTGCCAGTAGTATTGGGGGGCCTCGGAGCAATCAGCCCCAGCATTTT
CDR3 protein: CASSIGGPRSNQPQHF
D gene: .
J gene: TRBJ1-5
clone size: .
V gene: TRBV19

CDR3 DNA: TGTGCCAGCAGAAAAGGGGGTGGGGTCCAAGAGACCCAGTACTTC
CDR3 protein: CASRKGGGVQETQYF
D gene: .
J gene: TRBJ2-5
clone size: few
V gene: TRBV2

CDR3 DNA: TGTGCCAGCAGCTTTTACAGGGGGACCTACGAGCAGTACTTC
CDR3 protein: CASSFYRGTYEQYF
D gene: TRBD1
J gene: TRBJ2-7
clone size: .
V gene: TRBV7-1

CDR3 DNA: TGTGCCAGCAGCCTGGGGGGAGGCGGCTATGGCTACACCTTC
CDR3 protein: CASSLGGGGYGYTF
D gene: .
J gene: TRBJ1-2
clone size: .
V gene: TRBV7-9

CDR3 DNA: TGTGCCAGCGTAGGGAGCGGCTCTGGCTACACCTTC
CDR3 protein: CASVGSGSGYTF
D gene: .
J gene: TRBJ1-2
clone size: .
V gene: TRBV28

CDR3 DNA: TGTGCCAGCAGTGTGAGGTACATTCAAGTTGATGGCTACACCTTC
CDR3 protein: CASSVRYIQVDGYTF
D gene: .
J gene: TRBJ1-2
clone size: .
V gene: TRBV2